Presented here are 3 T cell receptor beta chains from one specimen sequenced in a study of shared clonotypes between healthy human individuals. Repertoires were generated with immunoSEQ multiplex PCR, while TCRdb's copy carries only in-frame clones and drops some. This table has around 2.3 million clones, roughly 95% appearing once. The sequenced material came from naive CD4+ T cells sorted from blood. Documented subset: CD45RA+ positively selected. The receptors originated from a man aged 18 to 30 in good health.

This sequence joins TRBV5-6 and TRBJ2-6; D is perhaps TRBD2 (5 bases). Germline loops: CDR1 SGHDT, CDR2 YYEEEE. With 7 bases removed from V and 1 base from J, the gap between germline ends came to 12 bases. There are 15 residues in the CDR3. In DNA, the CDR3 is TGTGCCAGCCCCACGAGCGGTTCTGGGGCCAACGTCCTGACTTTC. It yields the protein CASPTSGSGANVLTF.

The chain links TRBV7-9 to TRBJ1-6; no clear D gene. V gave up 6 bases and J gave up 7 bases, with 10 bases separating them. This CDR3 region has 13 residues. Germline V gives CDR1 SEHNR, CDR2 FQNEAQ (reference sequence). The DNA of the CDR3 is TGTGCCAGCAGTTCTAATGGGAATTCACCCCTCCACTTT. Translated, it gives CASSSNGNSPLHF.

The J gene is TRBJ1-5, the V gene TRBV28, with 8 bases matching TRBD1. Germline CDR1 MDHEN, CDR2 SYDVKM. V was pared by 6 bases and J by 0 bases, with 7 bases of the junction left unmatched. There are 16 residues in the CDR3. CDR3 sequence (DNA): TGTGCCAGCAGCTTGGGGACAGGATTTAGCAATCAGCCCCAGCATTTT. Amino acids: CASSLGTGFSNQPQHF.